The 21 T cell receptor beta chains listed next were all sequenced from one sample in a study of regulatory dendritic cells for organ transplantation. Profiled with immunoSEQ multiplex PCR; TCRdb holds only in-frame clones, not every one. Among 34,000 or so clones listed, roughly nine tenths were seen once. The sample comprised naive CD4+ T cells from blood. Noted subset: CD45RA+ naive T cells. The receptors were sampled from a human donor in good health.

This chain connects TRBV28 to TRBJ2-7, with 7 nucleotides matching TRBD1. J was trimmed by 1 base and V by 8 bases; bases with no gene match: 11. Germline lookup yields CDR1 MDHEN and CDR2 SYDVKM. The CDR3 totals 15 residues. The CDR3 loop is CASLFRDRQSYEQYF. The CDR3 DNA follows: TGTGCCAGCCTTTTCCGGGACAGACAATCCTACGAGCAGTACTTC. Full variable domain (remainder filled in from reference TRBV28 and TRBJ2-7): DVKVTQSSRYLVKRTGEKVFLECVQDMDHENMFWYRQDPGLGLRLIYFSYDVKMKEKGDIPEGYSVSREKKERFSLILESASTNQTSMYLCASLFRDRQSYEQYFGPGTRLTVT.

The chain links TRBV30 to TRBJ2-6; 7 positions match TRBD1. Trimming cost V 2 bases and J 0 bases; bases outside gene matches: 7. Germline V gene data show CDR1 as GTSNPN and CDR2 as SVGIG (reference sequence). The CDR3 runs 17 residues. CDR3 DNA: TGTGCCTGGAGTCGGCCGGGACAGATCTCTGGGGCCAACGTCCTGACTTTC. Encoded protein: CAWSRPGQISGANVLTF.

V usage is TRBV7-3 and J usage is TRBJ1-2; D remains ambiguous. Germline V gives CDR1 SGHTA, CDR2 FQGTGA. This CDR3 is 13 amino acids long. Deletions cut 2 bases from V and 8 bases from J, with 12 bases between. The DNA of the CDR3 is TGTGCCAGCAGCTTATTGTCAGGTCAAGGCTACACCTTC. Its translation: CASSLLSGQGYTF.

J is TRBJ2-7 and V is TRBV28; D is perhaps TRBD1 or TRBD2 (6 bases each). The germline V gene encodes CDR1 MDHEN and CDR2 SYDVKM. V lost 6 bases and J lost 6, with 24 bases in between. This CDR3 comprises 16 residues. CDR3 nucleotide sequence: TGTGCCAGCAGCTCCGGGGGCGTGAATGGGATCGGCGAGCAGTACTTC. Encoded protein: CASSSGGVNGIGEQYF.

This chain connects TRBV13 to TRBJ1-3, with 8 bases fitting TRBD1. J gave up 4 bases and V 5 bases, and 7 bases lay outside the gene matches. CDR1 is PRHDT, CDR2 FYEKMQ, per germline (reference sequence). This CDR3 contains 15 residues. CDR3 sequence reads: CASSLDRGSGNTIYF. CDR3 in DNA: TGTGCCAGCAGCCTAGACAGGGGTTCAGGAAACACCATATATTTT.

The gene calls are TRBV6-5 and TRBJ2-2, with D possibly being TRBD2 (5 bases). V dropped 10 bases and J dropped 3 bases, with 15 bases sitting between them. The CDR3 spans 14 residues. The germline V gene encodes CDR1 MNHEY and CDR2 SVGAGI. This CDR3 reads CATRRGKYTGELFF. In nucleotides, the CDR3 is TGTGCCACCCGAAGAGGGAAATACACCGGGGAGCTGTTTTTT.

V is TRBV11-2 and J is TRBJ1-1; 7 bases are a match to TRBD1. There are 16 residues in the CDR3. Germline V gene data show CDR1 as SGHAT and CDR2 as FQNNGV. After removal of 5 bases from V and 1 base from J, the junction contained 10 bases not matched to a gene. The CDR3 bases are TGTGCCAGCAGCCCACAGGGGAGGCATAAGAACACTGAAGCTTTCTTT. It yields the protein CASSPQGRHKNTEAFF.

This clone is a singleton in its sample. This sequence joins TRBV6-5 and TRBJ2-7, with a possible D match to TRBD1 (5 bases). The CDR3 is 13 amino acids. V lost 0 bases, J lost 6 bases, and 9 bases lay in between. Germline loops: CDR1 MNHEY, CDR2 SVGAGI. CDR3 sequence reads: CASSYSGATEQYF. CDR3 DNA: TGTGCCAGCAGTTACTCAGGGGCCACCGAGCAGTACTTC.

The CDR3 DNA follows: TGTGCCAGCAGTGAAGGAGGGGCAGGTAGCTCTGGAAACACCATATATTTT. It specifies CASSEGGAGSSGNTIYF. The chain joins TRBV6-1 to TRBJ1-3; D possibly corresponds to TRBD1 (5 bases). Trimming took off 1 base at V and 0 bases at J, with 13 bases between the two ends. Germline CDR1 is MNHNS and CDR2 is SASEGT. The CDR3 has 17 amino acids.

V gene TRBV6-5 combines with J gene TRBJ2-2, with D tentatively TRBD1 (5 bases). The CDR3 extends over 15 amino acids. V lost 0 bases to trimming and J lost 4 bases, with 9 bases between them. Germline V gene data show CDR1 as MNHEY and CDR2 as SVGAGI. The CDR3 nucleotides read TGTGCCAGCAGTTACTCCGGACACCGCACCGGGGAGCTGTTTTTT. It encodes CASSYSGHRTGELFF.

The chain recombines TRBV7-3 with TRBJ2-1; D ambiguous. Trimming cost V 5 bases and J 0 bases, with 5 bases left between them. This CDR3 is built from 13 residues. The V gene's germline CDR1 is SGHTA and CDR2 FQGTGA. The CDR3 DNA reads TGTGCCAGCAGCGGCGGCTCCTACAATGAGCAGTTCTTC. It is translated as CASSGGSYNEQFF. The complete variable domain, with remaining parts taken from reference TRBV7-3 and TRBJ2-1, reads GAGVSQTPSNKVTEKGKYVELRCDPISGHTALYWYRQSLGQGPEFLIYFQGTGAADDSGLPNDRFFAVRPEGSVSTLKIQRTERGDSAVYLCASSGGSYNEQFFGPGTRLTVL.

The chain combines TRBV19 with TRBJ1-4; D unclear. The V and J ends lost 6 bases and 0 bases respectively, with 11 bases between them. Germline-derived CDR1 and CDR2 are LNHDA and SQIVND (reference sequence). This CDR3 contains 15 residues. CDR3 residues: CASRQNDATNEKLFF. CDR3 DNA sequence: TGTGCCAGTAGGCAAAATGATGCAACTAATGAAAAACTGTTTTTT.

The chain uses TRBV30 and TRBJ1-1, with D uncertain. Trimming took off 5 bases at V and 3 bases at J, with 10 bases between the two ends. The CDR3 has 12 residues. Germline V gene data show CDR1 as GTSNPN and CDR2 as SVGIG (reference sequence). The CDR3: CAWEVAYTEAFF. The DNA for the CDR3 is TGTGCCTGGGAGGTCGCGTACACTGAAGCTTTCTTT.

The V and J genes are TRBV27 and TRBJ2-7; D is perhaps TRBD1 (5 bases). The CDR3 loop spans 16 amino acids. CDR1 and CDR2 from the germline V gene are MNHEY and SMNVEV (reference sequence). Trimming removed 4 bases at V and 0 bases at J, with 16 bases between. The CDR3 here is CASSSHRQPTSYEQYF. In DNA form, the CDR3 reads TGTGCCAGCAGTTCTCATCGACAGCCTACCTCCTACGAGCAGTACTTC.

This chain uses TRBV7-2 with TRBJ2-2; D not certain. The germline CDR1 and CDR2 sequences are SGHTA and FQGNSA. V was cut by 7 bases and J by 5 bases, with 8 bases left in between. This CDR3 is built from 12 residues. The CDR3 DNA sequence: TGTGCCAGCACAATTGGAACCGGGGAGCTGTTTTTT. It yields the protein CASTIGTGELFF. Supplemented by reference TRBV7-2 and TRBJ2-2, the full variable domain reads GAGVSQSPSNKVTEKGKDVELRCDPISGHTALYWYRQSLGQGLEFLIYFQGNSAPDKSGLPSDRFSAERTGGSVSTLTIQRTQQEDSAVYLCASTIGTGELFFGEGSRLTVL.

CDR3 DNA: TGCAGCCTCCTTAGCGGGGGGCCCTACAATGAGCAGTTCTTC. Its protein product is CSLLSGGPYNEQFF. This rearrangement joins TRBV29-1 to TRBJ2-1; 10 bases are shared with TRBD2. With V trimmed by 8 bases and J by 2 bases, 6 bases remained unmatched. This CDR3 spans 14 amino acids. Germline CDR1 and CDR2: SQVTM and ANQGSEA.

This sequence joins TRBV4-3 and TRBJ1-4; tentatively, D is TRBD1 (6 bases). Trimming left V 4 bases short and J 0 bases short, with 9 bases between. Germline assignment: CDR1 LGHNA and CDR2 YSLEER. CDR3 length: 15 amino acids. The CDR3 region has the DNA TGCGCCAGCAGCCGCGGACAGACAACTAATGAAAAACTGTTTTTT. Translation gives CASSRGQTTNEKLFF.

The rearrangement uses TRBV19 and TRBJ1-1; D is ambiguous. Germline V lookup: CDR1 LNHDA, CDR2 SQIVND (reference sequence). V was shortened by 7 bases and J by 0 bases, with 12 bases between the two germline ends. The CDR3 runs 14 residues. The CDR3 region is CASTKHEMNTEAFF. CDR3 bases: TGTGCCAGTACCAAACATGAGATGAACACTGAAGCTTTCTTT.

The J gene is TRBJ2-5, the V gene TRBV19, with D unresolved. Trimming left V 4 bases short and J 1 base short, with 13 bases between. The CDR3 has 15 amino acids. Looked up from germline, CDR1 is LNHDA and CDR2 is SQIVND (reference sequence). This chain's CDR3 is CASSRAVQPQETQYF. CDR3 DNA: TGTGCCAGTAGTAGGGCCGTCCAGCCCCAAGAGACCCAGTACTTC.

This chain joins TRBV18 and TRBJ2-2; 7 nucleotides match TRBD2. Germline CDR1 reads KGHSH; CDR2 reads LQKENI. The J segment lost 3 bases and the V segment lost 3 bases, leaving 7 bases of the junction unmatched. This CDR3 is built from 16 residues. The CDR3 is CASSPFGAGDTGELFF. The DNA for the CDR3 is TGTGCCAGCTCACCTTTCGGTGCGGGAGACACCGGGGAGCTGTTTTTT.

This clone was counted once. The rearrangement links TRBV2 to TRBJ2-3; D uncertain. The CDR3 extends over 14 amino acids. Deletions cut 7 bases from V and 2 bases from J, with 13 bases between. The germline V gene has CDR1 SNHLY and CDR2 FYNNEI. CDR3 sequence reads: CASTTEASTDTQYF. Written as DNA, the CDR3 is TGTGCCAGCACCACTGAGGCCTCCACAGATACGCAGTATTTT.